The rows below give T cell receptor beta chains drawn from one sample of a study of T cell changes during pregnancy in multiple sclerosis. The table came from immunoSEQ multiplex PCR; TCRdb's copy has only in-frame clones and leaves some out. Of tens of thousands of clones listed, about nine tenths were seen once; the top ten hold approximately 0.45%. The specimen comprised CD4+ T cells from peripheral blood mononuclear cells, sampled in the second trimester of pregnancy. Every receptor here comes from a female donor with multiple sclerosis, enrolled in a pregnancy study. Each CDR3 is given with its conserved first and last residue. The D gene is left open where the match is weak. Size is omitted from some rows. Given values are once, few, many or a class for expanded clones.

d_call	clone_size	v_call	j_call	cdr3_length	cdr3_aa	cdr3_nt
TRBD2	once	TRBV5-6	TRBJ2-3	17	CASSFVWGGVSTDTQYF	TGTGCCAGCAGCTTTGTATGGGGAGGGGTCAGCACAGATACGCAGTATTTT
TRBD1	.	TRBV27	TRBJ2-7	15	CASRTPGQGTYEQYF	TGTGCCAGCAGAACTCCGGGACAGGGGACCTACGAGCAGTACTTC
TRBD1	.	TRBV18	TRBJ1-1	15	CASTEFGQGATEAFF	TGTGCCAGCACGGAGTTTGGGCAGGGGGCAACTGAAGCTTTCTTT
TRBD2	.	TRBV18	TRBJ2-3	18	CASSPLSGGPYSTDTQYF	TGTGCCAGCTCACCACTCAGCGGGGGGCCCTATAGCACAGATACGCAGTATTTT
.	.	TRBV19	TRBJ1-5	13	CASSPGLYQPQHF	TGTGCCAGTAGTCCGGGACTATATCAGCCCCAGCATTTT
TRBD1	once	TRBV7-8	TRBJ2-3	17	CASSLQQGASGTDTQYF	TGTGCCAGCAGCTTACAACAGGGGGCTAGTGGTACAGATACGCAGTATTTT
.	.	TRBV11-2	TRBJ1-6	13	CASSLDENSPLHF	TGTGCCAGCAGCTTAGATGAGAATTCACCCCTCCACTTT
TRBD1	.	TRBV4-1	TRBJ1-6	18	CASSQVPPRQGLNSPLHF	TGCGCCAGCAGCCAAGTCCCGCCGAGACAGGGGTTAAATTCACCCCTCCACTTT
TRBD1	.	TRBV28	TRBJ1-5	15	CATSGTVHSNQPQHF	TGTGCCACCTCTGGGACAGTACATAGCAATCAGCCCCAGCATTTT
.	few	TRBV19	TRBJ1-1	13	CASSSRGSTEAFF	TGTGCCAGTAGTTCGAGGGGGTCCACTGAAGCTTTCTTT
TRBD2	.	TRBV7-9	TRBJ2-3	15	CASSPPSGGANTQYF	TGTGCCAGCAGCCCCCCCAGCGGGGGAGCCAATACGCAGTATTTT
.	.	TRBV5-5	TRBJ2-1	16	CASSLEPRVSYNEQFF	TGTGCCAGCAGCTTGGAGCCCCGCGTATCTTACAATGAGCAGTTCTTC
.	once	TRBV19	TRBJ1-3	18	CASSTEIRRESSGNTIYF	TGTGCCAGTAGTACAGAAATTCGCCGGGAGAGCTCTGGAAACACCATATATTTT
.	once	TRBV5-5	TRBJ1-5	16	CASSPNIPGGNQPQHF	TGTGCCAGCAGCCCAAACATCCCCGGGGGCAATCAGCCCCAGCATTTT
TRBD2	.	TRBV7-2	TRBJ2-4	14	CATRSGRAGGAQYF	TGTGCCACCCGGTCGGGCAGGGCGGGAGGCGCCCAGTACTTC
.	.	TRBV29-1	TRBJ2-7	14	CSVEETRASYEQYF	TGCAGCGTTGAAGAGACCAGGGCGTCGTACGAGCAGTACTTC
TRBD1	once	TRBV28	TRBJ1-2	15	CASSHRDRPNYGYTF	TGTGCCAGCAGTCATCGGGACAGACCTAACTATGGCTACACCTTC
.	.	TRBV6-4	TRBJ2-7	15	CASSASRGFSYEQYF	TGTGCCAGCAGTGCGTCACGAGGATTCTCCTACGAGCAGTACTTC
.	.	TRBV15	TRBJ2-5	16	CATSKSTGFLQETQYF	TGTGCCACCAGCAAAAGTACAGGGTTCCTCCAAGAGACCCAGTACTTC
.	.	TRBV27	TRBJ2-3	15	CASSFWAGRTDTQYF	TGTGCCAGCAGTTTCTGGGCAGGGAGGACAGATACGCAGTATTTT
.	once	TRBV19	TRBJ1-6	14	CASSLDTINSPLHF	TGTGCCAGTAGTTTGGACACGATTAATTCACCCCTCCACTTT
.	.	TRBV18	TRBJ2-1	18	CASSPLTQGLSSYNEQFF	TGTGCCAGCTCACCCCTTACTCAGGGACTCTCCTCCTACAATGAGCAGTTCTTC
.	.	TRBV9	TRBJ2-5	14	CASSVGTKQETQYF	TGTGCCAGCAGCGTAGGGACAAAGCAAGAGACCCAGTACTTC
TRBD2	.	TRBV19	TRBJ2-5	15	CASSIVGGWGETQYF	TGTGCCAGTAGTATAGTCGGGGGGTGGGGGGAGACCCAGTACTTC
.	.	TRBV30	TRBJ2-5	13	CAWFRPGQETQYF	TGTGCCTGGTTTCGACCGGGACAAGAGACCCAGTACTTC
.	.	TRBV5-6	TRBJ1-2	13	CASSLGHGDGYTF	TGTGCCAGCAGCTTGGGACACGGCGATGGCTACACCTTC
TRBD1	.	TRBV7-7	TRBJ1-4	21	CASSPTNRGPNRGFSTEKLFF	TGTGCCAGCAGCCCTACCAACCGGGGTCCCAACAGGGGCTTTTCTACTGAAAAACTGTTTTTT
.	.	TRBV2	TRBJ1-1	11	CASSQDSEAFF	TGTGCCAGCAGCCAGGACAGTGAAGCTTTCTTT
TRBD2	.	TRBV7-2	TRBJ2-4	18	CASSLGSSGGASKNIQYF	TGTGCCAGCAGCTTAGGGTCTAGCGGGGGGGCGTCCAAAAACATTCAGTACTTC
.	few	TRBV19	TRBJ1-5	15	CASRVWGFGNQPQHF	TGTGCCAGTAGGGTGTGGGGCTTTGGCAATCAGCCCCAGCATTTT
.	.	TRBV18	TRBJ2-5	15	CASSPLRGGQETQYF	TGTGCCAGCTCACCACTAAGAGGGGGCCAAGAGACCCAGTACTTC
TRBD2	.	TRBV5-1	TRBJ2-1	15	CASSLPAGGVNEQFF	TGCGCCAGCAGCTTGCCAGCGGGAGGTGTCAATGAGCAGTTCTTC
.	.	TRBV19	TRBJ1-6	15	CASRPPGESNSPLHF	TGTGCCAGTAGGCCCCCGGGGGAATCCAATTCACCCCTCCACTTT